This TCR beta chain appears in the sequencing data of a study of blood T cells in healthy people across ages. The use of a sample-barcoded 5' primer and a J-beta primer mix characterized a second PCR of about 7 to 12 cycles. TCRdb re-called the 5' RACE reads with MiXCR, one entry per CDR3 protein. The table lists roughly 1,800,000 distinct CDR3 sequences, about 49% of them singletons. The CDR3 is 11 amino acids. Trimming cost V 6 bases and J 3 bases, with 9 bases left between them. Germline CDR1 reads DFQATT; CDR2 reads SNEGSKA (reference sequence). Material for sequencing was blood. The receptor was derived from a woman aged 40 to 50 in good health. The chain is built from TRBV20-1 and TRBJ2-7, with D tentatively TRBD2 (6 bases). The CDR3 loop is CSAPGGYEQYF. CDR3 nucleotides: TGCAGTGCACCCGGGGGCTACGAGCAGTACTTC.